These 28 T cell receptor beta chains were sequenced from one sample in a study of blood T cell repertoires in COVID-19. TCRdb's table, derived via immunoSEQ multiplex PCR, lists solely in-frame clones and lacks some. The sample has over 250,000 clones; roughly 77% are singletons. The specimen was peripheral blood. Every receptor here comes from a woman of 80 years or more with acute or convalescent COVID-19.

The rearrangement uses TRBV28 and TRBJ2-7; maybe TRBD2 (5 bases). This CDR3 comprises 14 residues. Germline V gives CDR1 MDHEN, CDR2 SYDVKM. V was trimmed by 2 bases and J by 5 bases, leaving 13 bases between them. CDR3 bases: TGTGCCAGCAGTTTAGGAGCGGCTCTCAACGAGCAGTACTTC. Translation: CASSLGAALNEQYF.

CDR3 sequence (DNA): TGCGCCAGCAGCCAAGATTGGGCAGGGGGGCGGAACACTGAAGCTTTCTTT. Its translation is CASSQDWAGGRNTEAFF. The chain combines TRBV4-1 with TRBJ1-1; 7 bases agree with TRBD1. The CDR3 has 17 residues. Germline V gene data show CDR1 as MGHRA and CDR2 as YSYEKL. V was pared by 0 bases and J by 1 base, with 8 bases of the junction left unmatched.

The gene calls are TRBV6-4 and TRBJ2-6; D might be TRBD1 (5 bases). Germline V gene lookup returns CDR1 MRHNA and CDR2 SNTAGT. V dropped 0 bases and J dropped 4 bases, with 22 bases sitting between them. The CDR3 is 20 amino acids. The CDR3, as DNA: TGTGCCAGCAGTGACTCGATCAGGGCACGGTGGACGCCGGGGGCCAACGTCCTGACTTTC. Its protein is CASSDSIRARWTPGANVLTF.

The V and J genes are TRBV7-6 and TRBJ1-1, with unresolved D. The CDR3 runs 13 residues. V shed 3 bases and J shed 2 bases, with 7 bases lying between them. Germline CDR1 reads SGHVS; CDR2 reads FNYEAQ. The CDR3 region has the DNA TGTGCCAGCAGCTTCAACATCAACACTGAAGCTTTCTTT. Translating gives CASSFNINTEAFF. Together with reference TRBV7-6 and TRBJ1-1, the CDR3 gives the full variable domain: GAGVSQSPRYKVTKRGQDVALRCDPISGHVSLYWYRQALGQGPEFLTYFNYEAQQDKSGLPNDRFSAERPEGSISTLTIQRTEQRDSAMYRCASSFNINTEAFFGQGTRLTVV.

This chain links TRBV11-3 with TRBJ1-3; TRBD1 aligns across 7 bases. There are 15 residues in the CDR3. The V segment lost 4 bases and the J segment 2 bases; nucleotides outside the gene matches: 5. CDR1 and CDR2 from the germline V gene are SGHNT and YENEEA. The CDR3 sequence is CASSYRQGPGNTIYF. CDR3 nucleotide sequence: TGTGCCAGCAGCTACCGACAGGGTCCTGGAAACACCATATATTTT. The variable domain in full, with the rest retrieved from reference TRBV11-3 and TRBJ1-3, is EAGVVQSPRYKIIEKKQPVAFWCNPISGHNTLYWYLQNLGQGPELLIRYENEEAVDDSQLPKDRFSAERLKGVDSTLKIQPAELGDSAVYLCASSYRQGPGNTIYFGEGSWLTVV.

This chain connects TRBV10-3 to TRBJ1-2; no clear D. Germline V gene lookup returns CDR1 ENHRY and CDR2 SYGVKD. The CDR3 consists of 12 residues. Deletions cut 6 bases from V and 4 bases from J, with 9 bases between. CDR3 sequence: CAISPGSYGYTF. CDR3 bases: TGTGCCATCAGCCCCGGGAGCTATGGCTACACCTTC.

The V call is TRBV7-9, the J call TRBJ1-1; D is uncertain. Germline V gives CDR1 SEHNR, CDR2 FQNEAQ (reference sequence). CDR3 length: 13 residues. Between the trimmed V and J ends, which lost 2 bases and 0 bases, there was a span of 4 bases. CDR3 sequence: CASSLPMNTEAFF. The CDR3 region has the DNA TGTGCCAGCAGCTTACCCATGAACACTGAAGCTTTCTTT.

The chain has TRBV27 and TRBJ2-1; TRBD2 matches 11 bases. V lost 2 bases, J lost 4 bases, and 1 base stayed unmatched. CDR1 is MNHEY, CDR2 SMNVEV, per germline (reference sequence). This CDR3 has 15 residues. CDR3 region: CASSLLAGGYNEQFF. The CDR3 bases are TGTGCCAGCAGTTTACTAGCGGGGGGATACAATGAGCAGTTCTTC.

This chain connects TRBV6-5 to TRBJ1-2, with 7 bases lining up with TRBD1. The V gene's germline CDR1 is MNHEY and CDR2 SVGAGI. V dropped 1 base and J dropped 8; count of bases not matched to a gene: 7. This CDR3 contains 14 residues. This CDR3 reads CASSYLQGLKGYTF. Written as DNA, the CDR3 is TGTGCCAGCAGTTACTTACAGGGGCTGAAGGGCTACACCTTC.

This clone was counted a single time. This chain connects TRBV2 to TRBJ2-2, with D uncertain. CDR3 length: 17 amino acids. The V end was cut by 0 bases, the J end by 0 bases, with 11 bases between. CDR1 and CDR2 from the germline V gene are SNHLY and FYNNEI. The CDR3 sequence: CASSEARSRSNTGELFF. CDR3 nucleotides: TGTGCCAGCAGTGAAGCAAGAAGCAGGTCGAACACCGGGGAGCTGTTTTTT.

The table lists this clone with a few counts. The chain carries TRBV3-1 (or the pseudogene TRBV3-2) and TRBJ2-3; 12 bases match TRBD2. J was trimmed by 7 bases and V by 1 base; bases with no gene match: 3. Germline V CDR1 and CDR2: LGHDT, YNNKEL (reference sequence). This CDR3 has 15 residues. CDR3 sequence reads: CASSQGLAGAYTQYF. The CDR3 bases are TGTGCCAGCAGCCAAGGACTAGCGGGGGCCTATACGCAGTATTTT.

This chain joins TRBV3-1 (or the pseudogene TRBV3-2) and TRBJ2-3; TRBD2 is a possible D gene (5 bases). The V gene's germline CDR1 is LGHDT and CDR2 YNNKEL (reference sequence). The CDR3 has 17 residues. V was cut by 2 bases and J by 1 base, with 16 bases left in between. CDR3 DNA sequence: TGTGCCAGCAGCCAACTTCCACCCACTAGACGCACAGATACGCAGTATTTT. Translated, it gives CASSQLPPTRRTDTQYF.

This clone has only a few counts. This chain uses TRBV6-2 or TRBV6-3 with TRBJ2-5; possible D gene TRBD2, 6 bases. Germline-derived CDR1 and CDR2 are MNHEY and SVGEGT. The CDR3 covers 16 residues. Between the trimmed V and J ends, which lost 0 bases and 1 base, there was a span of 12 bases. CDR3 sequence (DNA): TGTGCCAGCAGTTACTCGCGGCGGGGACGCCAAGAGACCCAGTACTTC. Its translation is CASSYSRRGRQETQYF.

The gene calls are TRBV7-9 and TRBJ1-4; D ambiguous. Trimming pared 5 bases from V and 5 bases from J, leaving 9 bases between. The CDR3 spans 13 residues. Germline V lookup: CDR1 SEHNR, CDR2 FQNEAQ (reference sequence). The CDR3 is CASSRGQNEKLFF. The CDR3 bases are TGTGCCAGCAGCCGGGGTCAAAATGAAAAACTGTTTTTT.

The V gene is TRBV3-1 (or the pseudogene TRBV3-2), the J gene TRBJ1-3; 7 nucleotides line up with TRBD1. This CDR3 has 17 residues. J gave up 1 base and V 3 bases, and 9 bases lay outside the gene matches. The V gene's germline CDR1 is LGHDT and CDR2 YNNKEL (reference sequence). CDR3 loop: CASSHRQGLASGNTIYF. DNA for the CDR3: TGTGCCAGCAGCCACCGACAGGGCCTCGCTTCTGGAAACACCATATATTTT.

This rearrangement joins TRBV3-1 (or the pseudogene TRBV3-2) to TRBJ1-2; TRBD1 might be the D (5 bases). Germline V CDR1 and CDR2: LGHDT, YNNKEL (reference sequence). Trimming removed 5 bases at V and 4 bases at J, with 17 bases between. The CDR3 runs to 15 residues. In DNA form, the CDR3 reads TGTGCCAGCAGCGACGCGGGACCGTACCCCTATGGCTACACCTTC. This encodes CASSDAGPYPYGYTF.

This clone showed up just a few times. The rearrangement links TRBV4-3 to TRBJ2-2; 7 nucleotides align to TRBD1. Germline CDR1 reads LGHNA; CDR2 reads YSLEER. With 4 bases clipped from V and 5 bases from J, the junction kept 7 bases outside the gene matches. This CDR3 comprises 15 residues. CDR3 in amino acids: CASSPNTGVTGELFF. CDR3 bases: TGCGCCAGCAGCCCGAACACAGGGGTGACCGGGGAGCTGTTTTTT.

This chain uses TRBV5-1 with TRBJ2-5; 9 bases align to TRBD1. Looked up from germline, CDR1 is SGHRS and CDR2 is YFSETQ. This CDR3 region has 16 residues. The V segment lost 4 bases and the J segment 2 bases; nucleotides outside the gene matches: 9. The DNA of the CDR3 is TGCGCCAGCAGCGGGTGGGACAGGGCAAGGCAAGAGACCCAGTACTTC. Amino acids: CASSGWDRARQETQYF.

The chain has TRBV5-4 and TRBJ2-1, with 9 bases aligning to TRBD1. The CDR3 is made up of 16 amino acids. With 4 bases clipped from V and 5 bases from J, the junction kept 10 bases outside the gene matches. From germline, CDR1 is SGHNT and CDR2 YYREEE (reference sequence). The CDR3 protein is CASSGASGQGNNEQFF. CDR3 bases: TGTGCCAGCAGCGGAGCCTCGGGACAGGGTAACAATGAGCAGTTCTTC.

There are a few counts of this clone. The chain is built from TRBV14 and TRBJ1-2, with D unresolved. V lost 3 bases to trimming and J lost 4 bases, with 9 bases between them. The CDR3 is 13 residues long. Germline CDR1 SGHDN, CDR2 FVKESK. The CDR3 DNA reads TGTGCCAGCAGCCATTCGCGTTTCTATGGCTACACCTTC. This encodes CASSHSRFYGYTF.

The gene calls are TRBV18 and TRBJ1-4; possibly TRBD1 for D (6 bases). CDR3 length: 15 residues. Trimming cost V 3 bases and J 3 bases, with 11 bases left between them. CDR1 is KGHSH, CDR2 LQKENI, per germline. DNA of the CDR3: TGTGCCAGCTCACCCGGACAGCGAGCTAATGAAAAACTGTTTTTT. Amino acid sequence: CASSPGQRANEKLFF.

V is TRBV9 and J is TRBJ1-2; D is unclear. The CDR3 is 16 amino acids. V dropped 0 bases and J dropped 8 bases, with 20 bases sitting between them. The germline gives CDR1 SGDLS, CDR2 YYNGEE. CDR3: CASSVGGSEGFRGYTF. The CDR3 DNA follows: TGTGCCAGCAGCGTAGGAGGATCGGAGGGCTTCAGGGGCTACACCTTC.

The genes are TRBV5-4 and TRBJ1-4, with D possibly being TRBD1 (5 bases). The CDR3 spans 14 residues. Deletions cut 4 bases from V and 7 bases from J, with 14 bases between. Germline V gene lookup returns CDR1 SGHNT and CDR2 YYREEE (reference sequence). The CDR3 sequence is CASSPGTRGEKLFF. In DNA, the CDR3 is TGTGCCAGCAGCCCCGGGACTCGGGGTGAAAAACTGTTTTTT.

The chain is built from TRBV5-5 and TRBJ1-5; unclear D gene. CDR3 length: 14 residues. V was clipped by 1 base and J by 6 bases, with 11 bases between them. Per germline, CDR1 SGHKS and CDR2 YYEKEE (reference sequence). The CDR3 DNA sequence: TGTGCCAGCAGCTTGTCGAGGTTAGGTCAGCCCCAGCATTTT. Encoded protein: CASSLSRLGQPQHF.

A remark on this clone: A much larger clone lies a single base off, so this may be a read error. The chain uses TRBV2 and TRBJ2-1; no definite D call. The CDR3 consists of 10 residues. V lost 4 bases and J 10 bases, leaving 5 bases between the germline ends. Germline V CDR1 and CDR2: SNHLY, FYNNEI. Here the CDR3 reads CASSVREQFF. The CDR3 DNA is TGTGCCAGCAGTGTACGGGAGCAGTTCTTC.

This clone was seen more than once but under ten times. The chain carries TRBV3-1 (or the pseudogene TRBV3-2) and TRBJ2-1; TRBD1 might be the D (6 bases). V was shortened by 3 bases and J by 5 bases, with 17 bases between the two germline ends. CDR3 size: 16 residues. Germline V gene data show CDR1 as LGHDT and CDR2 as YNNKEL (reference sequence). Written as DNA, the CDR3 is TGTGCCAGCAGCCATTCATGGGGGCGCTATGACAATGAGCAGTTCTTC. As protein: CASSHSWGRYDNEQFF.

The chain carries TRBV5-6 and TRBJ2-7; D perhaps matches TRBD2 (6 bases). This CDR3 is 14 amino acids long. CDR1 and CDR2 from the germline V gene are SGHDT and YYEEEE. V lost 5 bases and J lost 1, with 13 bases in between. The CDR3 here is CASRGTGLSYEQYF. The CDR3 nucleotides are TGTGCCAGCAGGGGCACGGGACTGTCCTACGAGCAGTACTTC.

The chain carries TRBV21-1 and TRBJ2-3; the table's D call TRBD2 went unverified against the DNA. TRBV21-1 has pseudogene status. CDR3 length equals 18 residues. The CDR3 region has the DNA TGTGCCAGCAGCAAAGCGGCACGTCAGCGTTTGAGGACAGATACGCAGTATTTT. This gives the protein CASSKAARQRLRTDTQYF.